This T cell receptor beta chain was observed in a study of beta chain features in type 1 diabetes. The germline gives CDR1 MNHNS, CDR2 SASEGT. The V end lost 4 bases, the J end lost 3 bases, and 19 bases lay between the germline ends. The CDR3 covers 16 residues. This clone was picked up a small number of times. What was sequenced were expressed TCRB transcripts, since all of the isolated RNA had been reverse transcribed. Assay: immunoSEQ multiplex PCR; the TCRdb copy retains only in-frame clones and omits some. The repertoire has 160,000 or so clones, approximately 8.4% of them found once; the top ten carry over 2%.

The rearrangement links TRBV6-1 to TRBJ2-7; D possibly corresponds to TRBD1 (5 bases). Sequencing was done on a sample of central memory CD4+ T cells from blood. The sequence came from a woman between 18 and 30 years old in good health. CDR3 nucleotide sequence: TGTGCCAGCAGTGGGATATGGGGCCCTTCAAGCTACGAGCAGTACTTC. Its translation: CASSGIWGPSSYEQYF.